These T cell receptor beta chains were read from a single sample in a study of T cells in Graves' hyperthyroidism and ophthalmopathy. In TCRdb, the multiplex PCR reads were re-called with MiXCR into one record per CDR3 protein. There are about 480,000 distinct CDR3 sequences in the sample; roughly 22% occur only once, and about 49% lies in the top ten. The sequenced sample consisted of blood. All receptors come from an older woman with Graves' ophthalmopathy. The CDR3 runs from the conserved cysteine through the conserved F or W. The order of the fields is V gene, J gene, clone size, D gene, CDR3 DNA, CDR3 protein. A D gene is named only where the DNA matches it firmly. Rows give clone size only sometimes, using once, few, many, or a class for an expanded clone.

TRBV15,TRBJ2-3,-,-,TGTGCCACCAGCAGCCAAGACCGCCGCGGAGCGCAGTATTTT,CATSSQDRRGAQYF
TRBV10-3,TRBJ2-5,few,-,TGTGCCATCAGTGCCTCTTGGTCATCCCCCTCCTACTTC,CAISASWSSPSYF
TRBV7-2,TRBJ2-1,-,TRBD2,TGTGCCAGCAGCTTAGGTTCTCGGGGGGGGACTAGCGGATACAATGAGCAGTTCTTC,CASSLGSRGGTSGYNEQFF
TRBV2,TRBJ1-4,-,TRBD1,TGTGCCAGCAGTTACGACAGGGGAACTAATGAAAAACTGTTTTTT,CASSYDRGTNEKLFF
TRBV7-9,TRBJ1-1,-,-,TGTGCCAGCAGCCACCACGTGGGGAACACTGAAGCTTTCTTT,CASSHHVGNTEAFF
TRBV28,TRBJ2-7,many,TRBD2,TGTGCCAGCAGTTTTAAGAGCGGGAGGCCGTTGTATGAGCGGGAGCAGTACTTC,CASSFKSGRPLYEREQYF
TRBV12-3/TRBV12-4,TRBJ2-7,few,-,TGTGCCAGCAGTCCCGGACCGCAATACGAGCAGTACTTC,CASSPGPQYEQYF
TRBV3-1,TRBJ2-5,few,-,TGTGCCAGCAGCCAACTCTTGGCTGGACTTTACTTC,CASSQLLAGLYF
TRBV6-1,TRBJ2-7,-,TRBD1,TGTGCCAGCAGCCACGGACAGGGGGCGATCTACGAGCAGTACTTC,CASSHGQGAIYEQYF
TRBV28,TRBJ2-4,many,TRBD2,TGTGCCAGCAGATCTAGCGGACCAGCCAAAAACATTCAGTACTTC,CASRSSGPAKNIQYF
TRBV5-1,TRBJ1-1,-,-,TGCGCCAGCAGGCGAGAGGGCCCGAACACTGAAGCTTTCTTT,CASRREGPNTEAFF